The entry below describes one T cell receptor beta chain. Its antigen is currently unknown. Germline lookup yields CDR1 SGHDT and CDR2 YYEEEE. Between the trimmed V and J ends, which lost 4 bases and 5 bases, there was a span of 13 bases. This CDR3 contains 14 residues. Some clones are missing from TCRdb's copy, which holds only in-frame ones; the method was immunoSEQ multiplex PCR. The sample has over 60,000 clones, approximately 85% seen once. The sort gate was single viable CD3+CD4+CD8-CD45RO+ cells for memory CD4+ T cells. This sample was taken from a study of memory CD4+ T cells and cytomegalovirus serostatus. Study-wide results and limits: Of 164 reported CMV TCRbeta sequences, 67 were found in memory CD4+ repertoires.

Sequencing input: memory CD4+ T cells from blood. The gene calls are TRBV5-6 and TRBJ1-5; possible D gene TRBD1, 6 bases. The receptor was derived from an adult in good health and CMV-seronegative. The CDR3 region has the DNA TGTGCCAGCAGCCGTCGGGGGGCCCATCAGCCCCAGCATTTT. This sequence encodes CASSRRGAHQPQHF.